This T cell receptor beta chain was sequenced during a study of Tregs in tolerant kidney transplant recipients. A remark on this clone: Its antigen is still unknown.

Study results and caveats: No direct test of biological reproducibility was done here.

Sequenced by immunoSEQ multiplex PCR; TCRdb stores in-frame clones only, minus some. In the table there are roughly 69,000 clones, roughly 98% of which are singletons. Germline-derived CDR1 and CDR2 are MNHEY and SVGAGI. V lost 2 bases to trimming and J lost 10 bases, with 12 bases between them. The CDR3 spans 13 residues. This sequence joins TRBV6-5 and TRBJ2-1; a weak D match, TRBD2 (5 bases). The specimen was Tregs from blood, collected before the transplant. The sequence was obtained from a human donor who received a combined kidney and bone marrow transplant. The DNA of the CDR3 is TGTGCCAGCAGTTACACCACTAGTCGCGAGCAGTTCTTC. Amino acids: CASSYTTSREQFF.